One and the same sample provided the 18 T cell receptor beta chains below, sequenced in a study of CD4 T cells in relation to SARS-CoV-2 and coronaviruses. Before the COVID-19 pandemic, during about 2011-2019, CD4+ T cells were taken from unexposed donors. After nine to ten days of culture, CD4+ T cells were isolated. Sequencing used immunoSEQ multiplex PCR; TCRdb keeps in-frame clones, though not all of them. Of roughly 18,000 clones listed, almost 80% are singletons. Which antigens these TCRs recognize remains unknown. Sequenced material: CD4+ T cells from PBMCs, cultured in vitro. Source of these receptors: a human donor in good health.

This clone came up once. This chain joins TRBV2 and TRBJ2-7; 10 bases are a match to TRBD1. V lost 7 bases to trimming and J lost 6 bases; unmatched junction nucleotides: 12. The CDR3 covers 15 residues. Germline loops: CDR1 SNHLY, CDR2 FYNNEI. DNA for the CDR3: TGTGCCAGCAAGTCAGGTCGGACAGGGGGTCGCGAGCAGTACTTC. It is translated as CASKSGRTGGREQYF.

This clone was seen only a few times. The gene calls are TRBV19 and TRBJ1-5; no firm D call. Germline V gene data show CDR1 as LNHDA and CDR2 as SQIVND (reference sequence). Trimming removed 5 bases at V and 7 bases at J, with 18 bases between. The CDR3 extends over 15 amino acids. The CDR3 sequence is CASSAPGREGQPQHF. The DNA of the CDR3 is TGTGCCAGTAGTGCCCCCGGACGGGAGGGACAGCCCCAGCATTTT.

This chain joins TRBV27 and TRBJ1-6; D not resolved. The germline V gene encodes CDR1 MNHEY and CDR2 SMNVEV (reference sequence). The CDR3 runs to 13 residues. The V end lost 6 bases, the J end lost 0 bases, and 3 bases lay between the germline ends. The CDR3 DNA reads TGTGCCAGCAGGGACTCCTATAATTCACCCCTCCACTTT. Translated: CASRDSYNSPLHF.

The V gene is TRBV18, the J gene TRBJ1-3; D may be TRBD1 (5 bases). Germline V gene lookup returns CDR1 KGHSH and CDR2 LQKENI. V lost 6 bases to trimming and J lost 1 base, with 13 bases between them. The CDR3 runs to 15 residues. The chain's CDR3 is CASSPQDTSGNTIYF. The CDR3 DNA follows: TGTGCCAGCTCCCCCCAGGACACTTCTGGAAACACCATATATTTT.

The rearrangement joins TRBV11-2 to TRBJ2-2; D unresolved. Looked up from germline, CDR1 is SGHAT and CDR2 is FQNNGV. Trimming cost V 0 bases and J 1 base, with 9 bases left between them. This CDR3 contains 16 residues. CDR3 nucleotides: TGTGCCAGCAGCTTAGATCGGGCAGGGAACACCGGGGAGCTGTTTTTT. Translating it yields CASSLDRAGNTGELFF.

This clone was seen only once. The chain carries TRBV7-9 and TRBJ2-7, with a tentative D call TRBD2 (7 bases). V dropped 7 bases and J dropped 5 bases, with 9 bases sitting between them. The CDR3 extends over 11 amino acids. Germline V gene data show CDR1 as SEHNR and CDR2 as FQNEAQ (reference sequence). CDR3 sequence: CASKGGDEQYF. DNA for the CDR3: TGTGCCAGCAAAGGGGGGGACGAGCAGTACTTC. Using reference TRBV7-9 and TRBJ2-7 for the parts outside the CDR3, the full variable domain is DTGVSQNPRHKITKRGQNVTFRCDPISEHNRLYWYRQTLGQGPEFLTYFQNEAQLEKSRLLSDRFSAERPKGSFSTLEIQRTEQGDSAMYLCASKGGDEQYFGPGTRLTVT.

This clone was seen just once. This rearrangement joins TRBV19 to TRBJ1-1, with 7 bases aligning to TRBD1. Germline V gene data show CDR1 as LNHDA and CDR2 as SQIVND (reference sequence). The J segment lost 1 base and the V segment lost 0 bases, leaving 8 bases of the junction unmatched. CDR3 length: 17 amino acids. The CDR3 DNA reads as TGTGCCAGTAGTATAGATCGGGGACAGATCTCGAACACTGAAGCTTTCTTT. Its translation is CASSIDRGQISNTEAFF.

This chain links TRBV5-1 with TRBJ1-2; D is ambiguous. The CDR3 covers 11 residues. From germline, CDR1 is SGHRS and CDR2 YFSETQ. The V gene lost 0 bases and the J gene lost 7 bases, with 4 bases spanning the gap. The CDR3 DNA is TGCGCCAGCAGCTTGGATAGTGGCTACACCTTC. It is translated as CASSLDSGYTF. Full variable domain (remainder filled in from reference TRBV5-1 and TRBJ1-2): KAGVTQTPRYLIKTRGQQVTLSCSPISGHRSVSWYQQTPGQGLQFLFEYFSETQRNKGNFPGRFSGRQFSNSRSEMNVSTLELGDSALYLCASSLDSGYTFGSGTRLTVV.

This chain's CDR3 is CAILRGQDTEAFF. The CDR3 nucleotides are TGTGCCATTCTTCGAGGCCAAGACACTGAAGCTTTCTTT. This chain connects TRBV10-3 to TRBJ1-1, with unresolved D. The V gene's germline CDR1 is ENHRY and CDR2 SYGVKD. V lost 9 bases and J lost 3, with 14 bases in between. CDR3 length: 13 residues.

The chain employs TRBV5-1 and TRBJ2-7; D call uncertain. Trimming shortened V by 4 bases and J by 4 bases, and 9 bases separated the two germline ends. The CDR3 runs 12 residues. Per the germline V gene, CDR1 is SGHRS and CDR2 is YFSETQ. The CDR3 DNA reads as TGCGCCAGCAGCGAGGACCTATACGAGCAGTACTTC. Its protein is CASSEDLYEQYF.

The chain uses TRBV12-5 and TRBJ2-3; the D gene is possibly TRBD2 (5 bases). The CDR3 is 15 amino acids. V dropped 0 bases and J dropped 6 bases, with 13 bases sitting between them. CDR1 is LGHNT and CDR2 is FRNRAP in the germline V gene. CDR3 DNA: TGTGCTAGTGGTTTGGTCCGGACTTATGCGGATACGCAGTATTTT. It specifies CASGLVRTYADTQYF. The complete variable domain, with remaining parts taken from reference TRBV12-5 and TRBJ2-3, reads DARVTQTPRHKVTEMGQEVTMRCQPILGHNTVFWYRQTMMQGLELLAYFRNRAPLDDSGMPKDRFSAEMPDATLATLKIQPSEPRDSAVYFCASGLVRTYADTQYFGPGTRLTVL.

V gene TRBV2 combines with J gene TRBJ2-1; 7 nucleotides match TRBD1. Germline CDR1 SNHLY, CDR2 FYNNEI. The J segment lost 7 bases and the V segment lost 8 bases, leaving 14 bases of the junction unmatched. This CDR3 region has 15 residues. CDR3 bases: TGTGCCAGCTCCCCCCTTTTGACAGGGACAAATGAGCAGTTCTTC. It codes for CASSPLLTGTNEQFF.

The chain links TRBV28 to TRBJ2-3, with a tentative D call TRBD2 (5 bases). Germline V CDR1 and CDR2: MDHEN, SYDVKM. The CDR3 totals 17 residues. V was shortened by 5 bases and J by 0 bases, with 18 bases between the two germline ends. CDR3 sequence: CASSIPQAVGSTDTQYF. Written as DNA, the CDR3 is TGTGCCAGCAGTATACCACAAGCGGTAGGAAGCACAGATACGCAGTATTTT.

This chain joins TRBV10-3 and TRBJ2-7; 11 bases align to TRBD2. The CDR3 sequence is 16 residues long. V lost 4 bases to trimming and J lost 2 bases; unmatched junction nucleotides: 7. Germline loops: CDR1 ENHRY, CDR2 SYGVKD. CDR3 sequence reads: CAISGGSGRAAYEQYF. CDR3 nucleotides: TGTGCCATCAGTGGTGGTAGCGGGAGGGCAGCCTACGAGCAGTACTTC.

The chain employs TRBV24-1 and TRBJ2-2; D might be TRBD2 (7 bases). The CDR3 contains 16 residues. Germline V CDR1 and CDR2: KGHDR, SFDVKD. Trimming took 4 bases from V and 7 from J, leaving 18 bases between them. The DNA of the CDR3 is TGTGCCACCAGTGAAAGAGGGAGGGGGAAAGTCGGGGAGCTGTTTTTT. This translates into CATSERGRGKVGELFF.

The chain has TRBV6-4 and TRBJ2-6; D gene ambiguous. The CDR3 extends over 15 amino acids. Trimming pared 2 bases from V and 2 bases from J, leaving 7 bases between. The germline V gene encodes CDR1 MRHNA and CDR2 SNTAGT. The CDR3: CASSDGSTGANVLTF. DNA for the CDR3: TGTGCCAGCAGTGACGGGTCTACTGGGGCCAACGTCCTGACTTTC.

The rearrangement uses TRBV5-1 and TRBJ2-3, with 7 bases lining up with TRBD2. V shed 4 bases, J shed 6 bases, and the junction held 8 bases outside the gene matches. The CDR3 is 14 amino acids. Germline V gene lookup returns CDR1 SGHRS and CDR2 YFSETQ. The CDR3 region is CASSSGGRVDTQYF. In DNA, the CDR3 is TGCGCCAGCAGCAGCGGAGGGAGGGTGGATACGCAGTATTTT.

CDR3 region: CASSVTAYQPQHF. The CDR3 DNA reads as TGTGCCAGCAGTGTAACAGCCTATCAGCCCCAGCATTTT. The chain couples TRBV2 to TRBJ1-5; D is unclear. Germline CDR1 reads SNHLY; CDR2 reads FYNNEI. The CDR3 sequence is 13 residues long. V was trimmed by 4 bases and J by 5 bases, leaving 9 bases between them.